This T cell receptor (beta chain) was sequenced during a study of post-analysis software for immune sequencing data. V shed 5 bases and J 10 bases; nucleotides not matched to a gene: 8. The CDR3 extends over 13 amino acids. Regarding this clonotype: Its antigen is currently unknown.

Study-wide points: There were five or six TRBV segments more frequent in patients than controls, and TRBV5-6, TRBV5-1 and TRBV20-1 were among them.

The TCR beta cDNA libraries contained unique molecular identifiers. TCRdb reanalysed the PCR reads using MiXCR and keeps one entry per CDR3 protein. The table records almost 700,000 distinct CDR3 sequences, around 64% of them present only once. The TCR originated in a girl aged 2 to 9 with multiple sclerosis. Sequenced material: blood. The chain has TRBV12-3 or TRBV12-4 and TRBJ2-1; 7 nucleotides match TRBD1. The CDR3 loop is CASSPRDSEEQFF. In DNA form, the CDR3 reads TGTGCCAGCAGTCCCCGGGACAGCGAAGAGCAGTTCTTC.